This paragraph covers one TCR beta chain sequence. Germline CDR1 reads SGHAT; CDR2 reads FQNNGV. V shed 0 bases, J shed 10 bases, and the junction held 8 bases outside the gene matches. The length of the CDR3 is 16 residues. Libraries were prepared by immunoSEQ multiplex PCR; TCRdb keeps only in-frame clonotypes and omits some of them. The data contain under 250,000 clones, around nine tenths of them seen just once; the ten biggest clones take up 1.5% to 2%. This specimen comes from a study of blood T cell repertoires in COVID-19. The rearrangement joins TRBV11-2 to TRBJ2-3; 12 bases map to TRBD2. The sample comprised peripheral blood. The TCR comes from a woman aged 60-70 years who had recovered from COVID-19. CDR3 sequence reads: CASSLELAGGVVPQYF. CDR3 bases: TGTGCCAGCAGCTTAGAACTAGCGGGGGGTGTAGTCCCGCAGTATTTT.